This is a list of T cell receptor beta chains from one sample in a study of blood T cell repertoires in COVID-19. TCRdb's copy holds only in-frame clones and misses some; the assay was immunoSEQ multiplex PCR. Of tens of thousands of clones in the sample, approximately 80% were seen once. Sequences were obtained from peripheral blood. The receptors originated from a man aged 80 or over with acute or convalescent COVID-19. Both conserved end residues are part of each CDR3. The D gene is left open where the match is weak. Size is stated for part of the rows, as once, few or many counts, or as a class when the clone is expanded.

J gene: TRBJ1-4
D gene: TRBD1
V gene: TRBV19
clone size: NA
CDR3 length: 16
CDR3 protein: CASSVLTGTGNEKLFF
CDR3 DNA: TGTGCCAGTAGTGTCCTAACCGGGACAGGGAATGAAAAACTGTTTTTT

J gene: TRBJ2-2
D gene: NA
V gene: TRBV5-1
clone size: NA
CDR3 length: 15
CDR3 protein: CASSLAGGGPGELFF
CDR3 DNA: TGCGCCAGCAGCTTGGCCGGTGGGGGCCCCGGGGAGCTGTTTTTT

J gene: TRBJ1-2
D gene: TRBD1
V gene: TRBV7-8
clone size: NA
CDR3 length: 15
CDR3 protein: CASSLSATGNYGYTF
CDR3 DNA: TGTGCCAGCAGCTTATCTGCGACAGGGAACTATGGCTACACCTTC

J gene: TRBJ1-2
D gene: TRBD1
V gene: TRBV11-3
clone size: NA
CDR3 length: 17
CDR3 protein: CASQAGDRGDRDYGYTF
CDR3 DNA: TGTGCCAGCCAGGCGGGGGACAGGGGAGATCGGGACTATGGCTACACCTTC

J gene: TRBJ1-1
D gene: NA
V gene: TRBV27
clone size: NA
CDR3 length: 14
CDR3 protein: CASMGRGGWTEAFF
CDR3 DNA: TGTGCCAGCATGGGAAGGGGGGGCTGGACTGAAGCTTTCTTT

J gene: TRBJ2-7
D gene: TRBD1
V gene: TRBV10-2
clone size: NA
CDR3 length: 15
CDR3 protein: CASSETGQATYEQYF
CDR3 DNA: TGCGCCAGCAGTGAGACGGGACAGGCCACCTACGAGCAGTACTTC

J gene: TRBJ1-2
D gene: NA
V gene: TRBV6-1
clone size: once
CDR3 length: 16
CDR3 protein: CASSDSGWGLNYGYTF
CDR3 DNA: TGTGCCAGCAGTGACAGTGGCTGGGGCCTCAACTATGGCTACACCTTC

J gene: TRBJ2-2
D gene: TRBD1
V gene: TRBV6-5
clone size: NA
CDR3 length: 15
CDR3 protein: CASSFGTGGDGELFF
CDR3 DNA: TGTGCCAGCAGTTTCGGGACAGGGGGCGACGGGGAGCTGTTTTTT

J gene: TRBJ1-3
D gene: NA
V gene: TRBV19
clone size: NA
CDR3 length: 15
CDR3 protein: CASSIVPRPGNTIYF
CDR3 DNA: TGTGCCAGTAGTATCGTCCCCAGGCCCGGAAACACCATATATTTT

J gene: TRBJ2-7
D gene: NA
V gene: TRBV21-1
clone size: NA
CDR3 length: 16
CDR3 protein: CASINQDWDSSYEQYF
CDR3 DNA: TGTGCCAGCATCAATCAAGATTGGGACAGCTCCTACGAGCAGTACTTC

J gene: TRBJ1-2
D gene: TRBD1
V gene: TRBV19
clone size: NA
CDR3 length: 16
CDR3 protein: CASRRGQGSQGYGYTF
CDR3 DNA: TGTGCCAGTAGGAGGGGACAGGGAAGCCAAGGGTATGGCTACACCTTC

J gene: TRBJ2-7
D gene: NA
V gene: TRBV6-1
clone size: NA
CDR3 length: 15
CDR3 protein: CASSETGPYGYEQYF
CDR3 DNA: TGTGCCAGCAGTGAAACAGGGCCCTATGGCTACGAGCAGTACTTC

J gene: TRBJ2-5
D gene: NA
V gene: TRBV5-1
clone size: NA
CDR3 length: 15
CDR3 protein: CASSKNYGVQETQYF
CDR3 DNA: TGCGCCAGCAGCAAGAACTACGGAGTTCAAGAGACCCAGTACTTC

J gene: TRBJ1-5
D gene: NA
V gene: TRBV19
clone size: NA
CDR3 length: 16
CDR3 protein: CASTELAGGSNQPQHF
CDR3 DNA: TGTGCCAGTACCGAACTCGCCGGGGGTAGCAATCAGCCCCAGCATTTT

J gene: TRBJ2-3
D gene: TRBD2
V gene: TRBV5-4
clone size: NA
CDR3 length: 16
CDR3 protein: CASSSYSGTSADTQYF
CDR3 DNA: TGTGCCAGCAGCTCTTACTCCGGGACTAGCGCAGATACGCAGTATTTT

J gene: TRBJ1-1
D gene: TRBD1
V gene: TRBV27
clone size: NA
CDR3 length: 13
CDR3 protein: CASRTGLSTEAFF
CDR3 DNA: TGTGCCAGTAGGACAGGGCTATCCACTGAAGCTTTCTTT